This T cell receptor (beta chain) is from a study of T cells after yellow fever vaccination. Making TCR cDNA involved 5'RACE template switching, which added UMIs and a universal primer site. TCRdb processed the 5' RACE reads anew with MiXCR; each CDR3 protein has one entry. Among some 600,000 distinct CDR3 sequences listed, 9% to 15% were seen once. This clonotype was found a few times. This clonotype was sampled from a man aged 30 to 45 who received the YFV17D yellow fever vaccine. The starting material was PBMCs, obtained on the day of the yellow fever booster vaccination.

CDR3 DNA: TGTGCCAGCTCACCATCCCGGGACATAAATGAAAAACTGTTTTTT. Translation: CASSPSRDINEKLFF. The rearrangement joins TRBV18 to TRBJ1-4, with D possibly TRBD1 on 6 matching bases. With 2 bases removed from V and 5 bases from J, the gap between germline ends came to 12 bases. In germline, CDR1 is KGHSH, CDR2 LQKENI. The length of the CDR3 is 15 residues.